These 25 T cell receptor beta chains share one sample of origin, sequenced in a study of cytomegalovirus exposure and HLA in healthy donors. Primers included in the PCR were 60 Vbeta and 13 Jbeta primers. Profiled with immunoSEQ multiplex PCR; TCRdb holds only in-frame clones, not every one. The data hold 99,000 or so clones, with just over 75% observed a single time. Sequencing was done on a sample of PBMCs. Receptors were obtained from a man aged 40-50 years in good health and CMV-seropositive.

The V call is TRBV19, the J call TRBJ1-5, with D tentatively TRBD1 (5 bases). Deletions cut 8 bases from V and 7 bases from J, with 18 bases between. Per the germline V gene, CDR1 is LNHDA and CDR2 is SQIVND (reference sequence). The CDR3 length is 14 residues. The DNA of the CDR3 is TGTGCCAGTGCCTCGGGGGTGTTAGGACAGCCCCAGCATTTT. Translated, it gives CASASGVLGQPQHF.

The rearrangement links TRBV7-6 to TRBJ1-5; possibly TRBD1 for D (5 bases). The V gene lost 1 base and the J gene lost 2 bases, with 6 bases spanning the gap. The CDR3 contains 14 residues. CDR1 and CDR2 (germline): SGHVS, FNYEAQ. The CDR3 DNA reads TGTGCCAGCAGCTTAGAAGGGGGCAATCAGCCCCAGCATTTT. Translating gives CASSLEGGNQPQHF.

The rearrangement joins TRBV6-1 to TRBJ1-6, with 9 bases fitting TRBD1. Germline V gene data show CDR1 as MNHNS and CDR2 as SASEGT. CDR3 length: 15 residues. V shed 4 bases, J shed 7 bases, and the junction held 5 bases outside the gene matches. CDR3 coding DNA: TGTGCCAGCAGTGTCGGGACAGGGCACAATTCACCCCTCCACTTT. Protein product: CASSVGTGHNSPLHF.

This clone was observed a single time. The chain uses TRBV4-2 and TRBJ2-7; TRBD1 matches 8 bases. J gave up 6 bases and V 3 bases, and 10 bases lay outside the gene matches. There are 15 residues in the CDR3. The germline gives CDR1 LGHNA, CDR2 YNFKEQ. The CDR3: CASSQTDRGSCEQYF. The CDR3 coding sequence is TGTGCCAGCAGCCAGACTGACAGGGGTTCGTGCGAGCAGTACTTC.

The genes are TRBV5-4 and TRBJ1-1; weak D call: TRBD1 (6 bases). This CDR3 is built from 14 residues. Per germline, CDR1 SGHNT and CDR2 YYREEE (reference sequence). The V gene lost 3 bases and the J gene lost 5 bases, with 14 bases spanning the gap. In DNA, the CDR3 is TGTGCCAGCAGCTCGGACAGATGGATAACTGAAGCTTTCTTT. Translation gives CASSSDRWITEAFF.

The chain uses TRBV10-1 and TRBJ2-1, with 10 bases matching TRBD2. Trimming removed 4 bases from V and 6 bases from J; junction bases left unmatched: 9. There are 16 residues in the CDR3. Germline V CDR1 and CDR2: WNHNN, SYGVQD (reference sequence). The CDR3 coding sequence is TGCGCCAGCAGTGGGGCAGCGGGAGGGCCAGGCAATGAGCAGTTCTTC. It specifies CASSGAAGGPGNEQFF.

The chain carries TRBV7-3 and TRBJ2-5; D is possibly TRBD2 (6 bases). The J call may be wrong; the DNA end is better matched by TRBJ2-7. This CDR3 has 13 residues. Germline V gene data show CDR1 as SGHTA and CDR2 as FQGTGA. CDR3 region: CASSPGGIYEQYF. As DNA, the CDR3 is TGTGCCAGCAGCCCCGGGGGAATCTACGAGCAGTACTTC.

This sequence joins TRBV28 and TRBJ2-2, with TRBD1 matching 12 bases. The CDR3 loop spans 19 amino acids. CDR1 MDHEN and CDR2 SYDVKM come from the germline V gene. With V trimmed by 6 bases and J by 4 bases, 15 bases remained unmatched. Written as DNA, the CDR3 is TGTGCCAGCAGGGGGACAGGGGGCAGTGGCGGGAGGAGCACCGGGGAGCTGTTTTTT. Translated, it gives CASRGTGGSGGRSTGELFF.

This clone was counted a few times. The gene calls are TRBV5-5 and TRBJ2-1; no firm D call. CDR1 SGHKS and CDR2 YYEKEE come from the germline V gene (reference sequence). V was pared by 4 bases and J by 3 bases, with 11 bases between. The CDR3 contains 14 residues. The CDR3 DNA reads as TGTGCCAGCAGCGGGCCGGTTCGCTACAATGAGCAGTTCTTC. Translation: CASSGPVRYNEQFF.

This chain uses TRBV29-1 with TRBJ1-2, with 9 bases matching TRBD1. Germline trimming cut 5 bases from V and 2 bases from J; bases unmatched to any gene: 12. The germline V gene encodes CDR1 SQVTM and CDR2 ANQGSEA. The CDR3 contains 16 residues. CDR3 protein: CSVSEQGARTNYGYTF. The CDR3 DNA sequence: TGCAGCGTTTCCGAACAGGGGGCGAGGACGAACTATGGCTACACCTTC.

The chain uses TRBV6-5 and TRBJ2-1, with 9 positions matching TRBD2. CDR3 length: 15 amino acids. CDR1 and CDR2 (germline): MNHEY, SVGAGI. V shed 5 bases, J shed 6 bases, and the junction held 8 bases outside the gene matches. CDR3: CASSQTSGKGNEQFF. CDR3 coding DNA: TGTGCCAGCAGTCAGACTAGCGGTAAAGGCAATGAGCAGTTCTTC.

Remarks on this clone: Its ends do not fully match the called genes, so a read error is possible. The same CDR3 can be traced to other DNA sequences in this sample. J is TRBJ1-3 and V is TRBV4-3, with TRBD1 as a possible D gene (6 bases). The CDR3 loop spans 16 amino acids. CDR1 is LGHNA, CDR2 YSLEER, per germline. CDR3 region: CASSQGTSGVRNTIYF. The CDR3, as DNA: TGCGCCAGCAGTCAAGGCACGTCAGGGGTTAGAAACACCATATATTTT.

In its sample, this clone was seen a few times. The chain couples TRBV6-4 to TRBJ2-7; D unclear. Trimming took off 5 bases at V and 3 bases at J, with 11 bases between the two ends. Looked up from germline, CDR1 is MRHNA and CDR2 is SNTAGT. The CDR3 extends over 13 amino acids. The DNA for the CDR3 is TGTGCCAGCAGTTACGGGTGGAACTACGAGCAGTACTTC. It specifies CASSYGWNYEQYF.

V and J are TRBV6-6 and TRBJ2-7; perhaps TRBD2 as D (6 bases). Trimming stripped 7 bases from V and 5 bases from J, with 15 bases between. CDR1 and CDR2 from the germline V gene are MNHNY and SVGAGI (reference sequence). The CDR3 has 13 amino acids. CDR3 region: CASKEEGMNEQYF. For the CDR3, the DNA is TGTGCCAGCAAGGAGGAGGGGATGAACGAGCAGTACTTC.

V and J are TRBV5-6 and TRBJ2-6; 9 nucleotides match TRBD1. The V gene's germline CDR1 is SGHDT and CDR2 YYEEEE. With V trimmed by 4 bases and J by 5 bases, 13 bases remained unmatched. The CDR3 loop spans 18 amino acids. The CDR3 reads CASSPGPGQGLRANVLTF. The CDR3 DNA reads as TGTGCCAGCAGCCCGGGGCCGGGACAGGGTCTGAGGGCCAACGTCCTGACTTTC.

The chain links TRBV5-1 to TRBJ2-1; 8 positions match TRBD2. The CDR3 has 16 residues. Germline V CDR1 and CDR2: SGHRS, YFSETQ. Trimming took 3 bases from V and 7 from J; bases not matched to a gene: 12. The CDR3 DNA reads TGCGCCAGCAGCTCGGGCGGGACTAGTGGGTGGAATGAGCAGTTCTTC. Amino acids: CASSSGGTSGWNEQFF.

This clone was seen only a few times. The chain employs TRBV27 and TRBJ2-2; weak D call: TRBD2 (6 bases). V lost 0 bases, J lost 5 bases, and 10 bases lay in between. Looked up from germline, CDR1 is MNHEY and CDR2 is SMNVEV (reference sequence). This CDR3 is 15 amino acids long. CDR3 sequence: CASSLSGLPTGELFF. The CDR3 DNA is TGTGCCAGCAGTTTATCGGGACTGCCAACCGGGGAGCTGTTTTTT.

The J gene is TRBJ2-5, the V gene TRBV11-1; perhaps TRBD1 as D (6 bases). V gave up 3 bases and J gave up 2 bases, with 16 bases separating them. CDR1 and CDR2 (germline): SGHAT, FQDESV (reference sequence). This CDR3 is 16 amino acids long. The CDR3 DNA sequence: TGTGCCAGCAGCTTTGGTACAGGGTGGCCTCAAGAGACCCAGTACTTC. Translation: CASSFGTGWPQETQYF.

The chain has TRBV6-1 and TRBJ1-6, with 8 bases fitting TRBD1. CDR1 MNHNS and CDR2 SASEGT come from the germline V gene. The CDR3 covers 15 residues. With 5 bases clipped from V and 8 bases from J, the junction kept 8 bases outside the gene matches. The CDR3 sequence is CASSRTGTADSPLHF. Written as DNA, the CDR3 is TGTGCCAGCAGTCGGACAGGGACCGCTGATTCACCCCTCCACTTT.

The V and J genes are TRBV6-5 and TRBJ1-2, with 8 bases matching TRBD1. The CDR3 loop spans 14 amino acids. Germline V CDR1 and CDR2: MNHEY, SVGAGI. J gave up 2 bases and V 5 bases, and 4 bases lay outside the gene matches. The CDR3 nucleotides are TGTGCCAGCAGTGCCCGACAGGGGAACTATGGCTACACCTTC. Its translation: CASSARQGNYGYTF.

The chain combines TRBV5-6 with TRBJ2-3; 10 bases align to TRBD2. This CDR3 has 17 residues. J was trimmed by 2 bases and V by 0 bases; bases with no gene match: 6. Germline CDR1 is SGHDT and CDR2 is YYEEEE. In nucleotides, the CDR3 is TGTGCCAGCAGCTTGGGGGCAGCGGGGGGGCTCACAGATACGCAGTATTTT. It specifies CASSLGAAGGLTDTQYF. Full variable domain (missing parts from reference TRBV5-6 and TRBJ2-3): DAGVTQSPTHLIKTRGQQVTLRCSPKSGHDTVSWYQQALGQGPQFIFQYYEEEERQRGNFPDRFSGHQFPNYSSELNVNALLLGDSALYLCASSLGAAGGLTDTQYFGPGTRLTVL.

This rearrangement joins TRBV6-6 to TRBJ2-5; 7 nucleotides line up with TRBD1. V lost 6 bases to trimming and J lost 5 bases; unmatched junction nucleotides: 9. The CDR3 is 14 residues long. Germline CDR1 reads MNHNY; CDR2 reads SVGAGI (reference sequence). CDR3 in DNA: TGTGCCAGCAGAGCCGACAGGGCCCGGGAGACCCAGTACTTC. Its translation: CASRADRARETQYF.

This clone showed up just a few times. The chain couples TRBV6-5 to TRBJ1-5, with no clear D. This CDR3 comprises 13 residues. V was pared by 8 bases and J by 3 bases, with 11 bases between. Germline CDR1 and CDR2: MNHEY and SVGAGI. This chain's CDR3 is CASRQWANQPQHF. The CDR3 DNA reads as TGTGCCAGCCGGCAGTGGGCCAATCAGCCCCAGCATTTT.

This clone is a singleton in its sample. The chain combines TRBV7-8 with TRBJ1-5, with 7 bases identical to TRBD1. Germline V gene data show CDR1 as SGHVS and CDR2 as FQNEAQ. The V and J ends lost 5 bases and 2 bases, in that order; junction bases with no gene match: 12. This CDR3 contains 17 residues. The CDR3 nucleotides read TGTGCCAGCAGCCCGTCTTTGACCGGGACAGGCAATCAGCCCCAGCATTTT. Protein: CASSPSLTGTGNQPQHF.

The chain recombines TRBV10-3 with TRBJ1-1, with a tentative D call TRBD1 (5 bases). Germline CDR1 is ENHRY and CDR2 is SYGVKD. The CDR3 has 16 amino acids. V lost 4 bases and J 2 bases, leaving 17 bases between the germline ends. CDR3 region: CAISGSPGYGNTEAFF. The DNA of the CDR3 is TGTGCCATCAGTGGCTCACCAGGGTATGGAAACACTGAAGCTTTCTTT.